A selection of T cell receptor beta chains follows, all from one sample in a study of cytomegalovirus exposure and HLA in healthy donors. The table came from immunoSEQ multiplex PCR; TCRdb's copy has only in-frame clones and leaves some out. This table has some 120,000 clones, about 90% appearing once. Sequenced: PBMCs. The receptor set was obtained from a woman younger than 30 in good health and CMV-seronegative. The CDR3 runs from the conserved cysteine through the conserved F or W. Each record gives: D gene, V gene, J gene, CDR3 protein. The D gene is left open where the match is weak.

>NA|TRBV28|TRBJ2-7
CASSPLSWSQTYEQYF
>TRBD1|TRBV6-1|TRBJ1-4
CASTRDRDEKLFF
>NA|TRBV9|TRBJ2-5
CASSVGSWSQETQYF
>TRBD2|TRBV5-1|TRBJ2-1
CASSPGTSGGARSYNEQFF
>NA|TRBV21-1|TRBJ2-7
CASSTHGTELGF
>NA|TRBV30|TRBJ2-7
CAWSMRVEQYF
>TRBD1|TRBV28|TRBJ1-5
CASSPRQGFGENQPQHF
>NA|TRBV7-3|TRBJ2-7
CASSPGPGFDQYF
>TRBD1|TRBV6-5|TRBJ2-7
CASSGTEHYEQYF
>NA|TRBV20-1|TRBJ2-3
CSARAPEVQYF
>NA|TRBV4-1|TRBJ1-4
CASSQDGQGGSAKLFF
>NA|TRBV18|TRBJ2-5
CASSASGGPRETQYF
>TRBD2|TRBV7-2|TRBJ2-1
CASRSRLAGYNEQFF
>TRBD1|TRBV6-5|TRBJ2-3
CASSPLDRPDTQYF
>TRBD1|TRBV15|TRBJ1-5
CATTGDRVGQPQHF
>TRBD1|TRBV6-5|TRBJ1-2
CASSRWTGSNYGYTF
>TRBD2|TRBV6-7|TRBJ2-3
CASSYPSLAASYTQYF
>TRBD1|TRBV7-9|TRBJ2-7
CASSMTGGWEQYF
>NA|TRBV9|TRBJ1-1
CASSDGGLSTEAFF
>TRBD1|TRBV6-5|TRBJ1-1
CASSYGAGTVNTEAFF
>TRBD2|TRBV2|TRBJ2-1
CASSSESAGGRSSYNEQFF
>TRBD2|TRBV11-2|TRBJ2-1
CASSSWTSGQGTNEQFF
>TRBD2|TRBV18|TRBJ2-3
CASSPGLAGPDTQYF
>TRBD1|TRBV5-4|TRBJ2-1
CASSLRDRHNEQFF
>TRBD2|TRBV5-1|TRBJ2-2
CASSPLIGLAGSGGELFF
>NA|TRBV6-1|TRBJ2-7
CASSGKQGSFYEQYF
>NA|TRBV4-3|TRBJ2-1
CASSPSTGSYNEQFF
>NA|TRBV9|TRBJ1-2
CASSSDRDYGYTF
>NA|TRBV7-2|TRBJ1-5
CASSSRHISNQPQHF
>TRBD2|TRBV28|TRBJ2-5
CASSFPGGQETQYF
>NA|TRBV5-1|TRBJ1-2
CASSLETAANYGYTF
>TRBD2|TRBV30|TRBJ2-3
CAGTSGTDTQYF
>NA|TRBV5-6|TRBJ1-3
CASSPDRRVGNTIYF
>NA|TRBV6-5|TRBJ1-2
CASSGDIGLGYTF
>NA|TRBV11-1|TRBJ2-2
CASSRSQSNTGELFF
>TRBD1|TRBV15|TRBJ2-3
CATSSGTGGADTQYF
>NA|TRBV6-4|TRBJ2-3
CASSDSGGGTDTQYF
>TRBD1|TRBV5-4|TRBJ2-7
CASSAAGTGAYEQYF
>NA|TRBV5-1|TRBJ1-1
CASSLSDSSEAFF
>NA|TRBV19|TRBJ2-3
CASSINRVDTDTQYF
>NA|TRBV5-1|TRBJ1-2
CASSLDRSGHGYTF
>NA|TRBV5-6|TRBJ1-1
CASSLQTALNTEAFF
>NA|TRBV9|TRBJ1-2
CASGGRAGYTF
>TRBD2|TRBV25-1|TRBJ2-1
CASSEYSGRGDEQFF
>TRBD2|TRBV7-2|TRBJ2-3
CASSLSGRALWDTQYF
>TRBD1|TRBV11-2|TRBJ2-5
CASRLGQGVEETQYF
>NA|TRBV6-1|TRBJ2-7
CASNEGDTYEQYF
>NA|TRBV15|TRBJ1-5
CATSSLRGKKGQPQHF
>TRBD1|TRBV2|TRBJ1-4
CASRSRTGEEKLFF
>TRBD2|TRBV19|TRBJ2-3
CASRTSGRLTDTQYF
>NA|TRBV6-1|TRBJ2-3
CASSRGTGSTDTQYF
>TRBD1|TRBV6-1|TRBJ1-2
CASSFQDRDLGGYTF
>TRBD2|TRBV19|TRBJ2-1
CASSIDRTGTSGRREQFF
>NA|TRBV9|TRBJ1-5
CASSAGWGDNQPQHF
>NA|TRBV28|TRBJ2-1
CASSLRLHEQFF
>TRBD2|TRBV6-5|TRBJ2-3
CATRGRALGTQYF
>TRBD1|TRBV27|TRBJ2-7
CASSLEDRGYEQYF
>TRBD1|TRBV6-5|TRBJ2-7
CASSYRDRDEQYF
>NA|TRBV4-1|TRBJ2-1
CASSQELPSQEGPRNEQFF
>NA|TRBV6-6|TRBJ1-4
CASNTGYATNEKLFF